This T cell receptor beta chain was retrieved from a study of regulatory T cells in long-lasting Graves disease (dated by TCRdb to about 2021). A note on the overall study: In the newly diagnosed Graves' disease group, patients had been taking antithyroid drugs for less than 3 months. Persistent Graves' disease patients were compared with newly diagnosed Graves' disease patients by peripheral blood TCR sequencing and RNA sequencing. The study took place in China and was registered as a clinical trial. TCR sequencing covered around 13 persistent and roughly 20 newly diagnosed Graves' disease patients, around 35 samples in total. The study at large found these results: Compared with newly diagnosed patients, persistent Graves' disease patients had lower TCR Shannon entropy and fewer highly expanded clones, which suggests clonal expansion. Because the primary lesion, thyroid tissue, could not be accessed, the study looked at peripheral blood alone. Sequencing and analysis were limited to the TCR beta chain. Persistent disease showed preferential use of TRBV28, TRBJ1-2 and TRBJ2-5, whereas newly diagnosed disease favored TRBV20-1 and TRBJ2-1. The authors acknowledged the small sample size as a limitation that may reduce accuracy. Patients with persistent disease shared more public clonotypes (around 2,500) than newly diagnosed patients did (approximately 990).

The library was made by multiplex PCR. Sequencing used an Illumina HiSeq 4000. CDR3 regions were amplified by Arm-PCR with iRepertoire HTBI primers to construct TCR beta libraries. PCR products were gel purified before sequencing. In the source study's methods: Across samples, around 62 TRBV and 15 or so TRBJ segments were identified and used for gene usage analysis of CDR3 amino acid clonotypes. COPE and FqMerger were used to merge filtered high-quality paired reads into contigs. BLAST was used to align contigs to IMGT TRBV, TRBD and TRBJ reference genes, with CDR3 defined following IMGT. Highly expanded clones were defined as clonotypes with a frequency above 0.1%. Shannon entropy was used to measure repertoire diversity, and the Gini coefficient was used to measure V-J evenness. Public clonotypes were defined as clonotypes shared by more than one individual. The raw public reads went through TCRdb reprocessing: fastp at Q25, MiXCR clone calling, in-frame beta chains kept. Rows with one shared CDR3 protein collapse into an entry with the most common genes and DNA. The V and J calls were determined by TCRdb, not by the authors. Counted in this sample were hundreds of thousands of distinct CDR3 sequences; 16% of them appeared once. The ten largest clones take up approximately 18% of the sample.

From cysteine to phenylalanine, the CDR3 is 13 amino acids long. Of all the DNA, just the CDR3 is kept, 39 bases in frame from base 1. Sequences GTSNPN (CDR1) and SVGIG (CDR2) are obtained from the germline V gene (reference sequence). V is shortened by 3 bases, J by 0 bases, and the region joining them spans 9 bases. The time point label, as the study defines it: newly diagnosed GD, antithyroid drugs for less than 3 months. For both TCR sequencing and RNA sequencing, RNA was extracted from PBMCs using TRIzol. The diagnosis of Graves' disease was made according to American Thyroid Association guidelines. Patients for the study were recruited at an endocrinology department in Xi'an, China. Each patient gave 9 to 10 milliliters of peripheral blood, collected in an EDTA anticoagulant tube. Ficoll Paque Plus density gradient separation was used to isolate PBMCs, and no additional T cell sorting was done. An Agilent 2100 Bioanalyzer and agarose gel were used to assess RNA quality, and a NanoDrop 2000 was used to measure RNA concentration.

The table lists this clonotype with a few counts. Its antigen specificity is not known. No much larger clone exists at a distance of one base, and base qualities are not known. The data were also submitted as part of a second study, on T cells in Graves' hyperthyroidism and ophthalmopathy. From the second report: Graves' hyperthyroidism was defined as stable when no progression to ophthalmopathy occurred over 18 months of follow-up. Hyperthyroidism patients were newly diagnosed, with disease duration under 2 months, and aged 18 to 65 years. Exclusion was applied to patients with uncontrolled infections, other autoimmune diseases, pregnancy or lactation. Diagnoses relied on clinical symptoms, serum thyroxine and TRAb, thyroid ultrasound and orbital computed tomography. The first round of RT-PCR for the TCR CDR3 was performed with the HTBI primer set and the Qiagen OneStep RT-PCR kit. Most expanded thyroid clonotypes (frequency above 0.001) were also found in blood, which suggests that blood repertoires may mirror thyroid immune responses. In cross-validation, a model built on a 13 V-J signature told ophthalmopathy apart from stable hyperthyroidism with under 90% sensitivity and roughly 82% specificity, and in testing the same model reached 80%/75%. During validation, the model predicted progression to ophthalmopathy a median of approximately 6 months ahead of onset, with more than 60% sensitivity and 72% to 80% specificity. To identify TCR V-J signatures that set the groups apart, the researchers used a discovery cohort of about a hundred patients, made up of some 41 with Graves' ophthalmopathy and 57 with stable Graves' hyperthyroidism. An independent validation cohort of under 20 hyperthyroidism patients and about 16 patients who later progressed to ophthalmopathy tested prospective prediction of ophthalmopathy. The 75 to 100 discovery patients were divided at random into training and test sets in a 7:3 ratio. In six Graves' hyperthyroidism patients, the study also compared T-cell repertoires from thyroid tissue with T-cell repertoires from blood. After sampling, hyperthyroidism patients received methimazole starting at 30 mg daily, and ophthalmopathy patients received high-dose intravenous methylprednisolone. Libraries were constructed in a second round of multiplex PCR, after which size selection and purification were performed. Paired-end sequencing of the libraries was performed with 100 bp reads on an Illumina HiSeq2000. SOAPnuke was used to process the raw data, removing reads that contained adapters or uncalled bases, had a mean Phred below 15, or lacked an exact match to the constant primer or identifier. COPE v1.2.5 was used to merge high-quality paired reads, and clonotypes were defined as unique nucleotide sequences. MiTCR v1.1 was used to align clonotypes to the IMGT TRBV, TRBD and TRBJ reference segments. The analysis was restricted to V-J combinations with a frequency above 0.0001, which together covered 99% to 99.2% of the repertoires. A TCS score was defined as the ratio of F50 (clonal expansion) to E x V (chaos), with BLOSUM62-based TCRdist applied between CDR3 peptides within each V-J. Welch's t-statistics and random forest reduced 450 to 600 V-J features to 13, which were used in a naive Bayes classifier (R e1071). No statistical method was used to set the sample size in advance, and investigators knew the group allocation. The paper describes TCR Vbeta CDR3 sequencing of 140 or so peripheral blood samples, made up of under 50 ophthalmopathy patients, roughly 75 hyperthyroidism patients and roughly 17 progressor patients.

The rearrangement combines TRBV30 with TRBJ2-7, with no D gene named confidently. This clonotype was obtained from a woman aged 30 to 39 with Graves disease. Donor details come from another sample of the same person, matched by shared clones. Sequencing was performed on peripheral blood mononuclear cells (PBMCs), taken at new diagnosis, from a patient treated with antithyroid drugs. The sequenced DNA is TGTGCCTGGAGCGGCCTCATCTCCTACGAGCAGTACTTC. Translated, this is CAWSGLISYEQYF. The CDR3 plus the reference TRBV30 and TRBJ2-7 genes for the other parts give the full variable domain: SQTIHQWPATLVQPVGSPLSLECTVEGTSNPNLYWYRQAAGRGLQLLFYSVGIGQISSEVPQNLSASRPQDRQFILSSKKLLLSDSGFYLCAWSGLISYEQYFGPGTRLTVT.